One sample yielded the 8 T cell receptor beta chains listed below, sequenced in a study of blood T cells in healthy people across ages. Through a sample-barcoded 5' primer and a J-beta primer mix, a second PCR was run for 7 to 11 cycles. TCRdb processed the 5' RACE reads anew with MiXCR; each CDR3 protein has one entry. The repertoire consists of about 600,000 distinct CDR3 sequences, with around 48% occurring once and the leading ten covering about 26%. The sequencing sample was made of blood. These TCRs come from an elderly man in good health.

This clonotype appeared a few times. V and J are TRBV28 and TRBJ2-1, with D tentatively TRBD2 (6 bases). CDR1 is MDHEN, CDR2 SYDVKM, per germline. The CDR3 consists of 13 residues. V lost 5 bases and J lost 12, with 17 bases in between. The CDR3 DNA reads as TGTGCCAGCAGTCTAACTAGCCCCGGTAGGCAGTTCTTC. Its protein product is CASSLTSPGRQFF.

This chain connects TRBV3-1 to TRBJ2-3; D is possibly TRBD1 (6 bases). This CDR3 is built from 16 residues. Germline CDR1 LGHDT, CDR2 YNNKEL (reference sequence). V was cut by 0 bases and J by 3 bases, with 13 bases left in between. CDR3 protein: CASSQDSGVRTDTQYF. The CDR3 DNA follows: TGTGCCAGCAGCCAAGATTCAGGGGTCCGGACAGATACGCAGTATTTT.

This clonotype was seen at least ten times. V usage is TRBV6-5 and J usage is TRBJ1-5; 8 nucleotides align to TRBD1. Trimming at V came to 5 bases and at J to 0 bases, leaving 3 bases not matched to a gene. Germline V gene lookup returns CDR1 MNHEY and CDR2 SVGAGI. This CDR3 contains 15 residues. The CDR3 DNA reads as TGTGCCAGCAGTAGGGACAGGAATAGCAATCAGCCCCAGCATTTT. This codes for CASSRDRNSNQPQHF.

Concerning this clonotype itself: The junction differs from germline at one of its ends, possibly a read error. The V call is TRBV28, the J call TRBJ2-5; 10 bases are shared with TRBD2. In germline, CDR1 is MDHEN, CDR2 SYDVKM. The CDR3 is made up of 15 amino acids. CDR3 nucleotides: TGTGCCAGCTGTTTTAGACTAGCGGGCGGGAAGACCCAGTACTTC. It encodes CASCFRLAGGKTQYF.

The chain couples TRBV6-6 to TRBJ1-5, with 7 bases lining up with TRBD1. CDR3 length: 14 amino acids. Germline V lookup: CDR1 MNHNY, CDR2 SVGAGI (reference sequence). Trimming removed 2 bases from V and 6 bases from J; junction bases left unmatched: 4. CDR3 coding DNA: TGTGCCAGCAGTTACGCGCAGGGGGGTCAGCCCCAGCATTTT. It is translated as CASSYAQGGQPQHF.

The J gene is TRBJ1-2, the V gene TRBV29-1; the match to TRBD1 covers 7 bases. The CDR3 is 14 residues long. With V trimmed by 6 bases and J by 0 bases, 7 bases remained unmatched. Germline-derived CDR1 and CDR2 are SQVTM and ANQGSEA. The CDR3 is CSVLRQGSNYGYTF. CDR3 nucleotides: TGCAGCGTCCTCCGACAGGGTTCTAACTATGGCTACACCTTC.

This clonotype has just a few counts. The V gene is TRBV20-1, the J gene TRBJ2-5; D might be TRBD2 (5 bases). The germline CDR1 and CDR2 sequences are DFQATT and SNEGSKA (reference sequence). V lost 3 bases to trimming and J lost 4 bases, with 9 bases between them. The CDR3 has 12 residues. The CDR3 DNA reads as TGCAGTGCTAGCCGCGGGCGAGAGACCCAGTACTTC. This sequence encodes CSASRGRETQYF.

Remarks on this clonotype: A junction end diverges from the germline sequence, so it may reflect a read error. V gene TRBV12-3 or TRBV12-4 combines with J gene TRBJ2-5, with a weak D call TRBD2 (6 bases). The CDR3 contains 13 residues. CDR3 in DNA: TGTGCCAGCGGGGCGGGACGCCAAGAGACCCGGTACTTC. Translating it yields CASGAGRQETRYF.